The entry below describes one T cell receptor (beta chain). This entry belongs to a study of blood T cell repertoires in COVID-19. In the study overall: Acute and convalescent COVID-19 specimens originated in the United States, Italy and Spain.

Generated by immunoSEQ multiplex PCR, the TCRdb table keeps only in-frame clones and is missing some. The data contain 250,000 to 300,000 clones, 70% to 80% of them seen just once; the ten biggest clones take up 2.5% to 4%. The J segment lost 8 bases and the V segment lost 5 bases, leaving 5 bases of the junction unmatched. Germline V lookup: CDR1 SEHNR, CDR2 FQNEAQ (reference sequence). The CDR3 covers 12 residues. Material for sequencing was peripheral blood. The J gene is TRBJ2-7, the V gene TRBV7-9; TRBD1 matches at 8 bases. The receptor was derived from a woman older than 75 with acute or convalescent COVID-19. DNA of the CDR3: TGTGCCAGCAGCCCGGACAGGGAGAAGCAGTACTTC. This sequence encodes CASSPDREKQYF.